This T cell receptor (beta chain) comes out of a study of CD8 T cells in ankylosing spondylitis. Overall study results and limits: What appeared characteristic of ankylosing spondylitis blood was a TCR beta motif of eight highly homologous variants.

V lost 9 bases, J lost 1 base, and 18 bases stayed unmatched. The CDR3 runs 18 residues. CDR1 and CDR2 (germline): MDHEN, SYDVKM. TCRdb processed the 5' RACE reads anew with MiXCR; each CDR3 protein has one entry. Here the sample spans over 600,000 distinct CDR3 sequences, 15% to 20% being singletons. This clonotype came up a few times. Its specificity is unknown. Sample: blood, either unsorted or a sorted T cell fraction (not recorded which). V and J are TRBV28 and TRBJ2-3, with 8 bases matching TRBD2. The clonotype originates from a male donor with ankylosing spondylitis. The CDR3 here is CASFPPERELSGTDTQYF. The CDR3 DNA reads TGTGCCAGTTTCCCCCCCGAGCGGGAGTTGTCGGGCACAGATACGCAGTATTTT.